The clone carrying this TCR beta chain was recorded a few times. TCRdb's table, derived via immunoSEQ multiplex PCR, lists solely in-frame clones and lacks some. The sample shows about 220,000 clones, 82% of them seen only once. The entry originates in a study of blood T cell repertoires in COVID-19. The CDR3 totals 13 residues. With 3 bases removed from V and 7 bases from J, the gap between germline ends came to 10 bases. The clonotype comes from a woman of 80 years or more with acute or convalescent COVID-19. V usage is TRBV12-3 or TRBV12-4 and J usage is TRBJ1-5; possible D gene TRBD1, 5 bases. The sequencing sample was made of peripheral blood. This CDR3 reads CASSFGRAQPQHF. The CDR3 nucleotides are TGTGCCAGCAGTTTCGGCAGGGCCCAGCCCCAGCATTTT.